The T cell receptor (beta chain) under discussion was sequenced for a study of early T cells in non-severe SARS-CoV-2 infection. Unique molecular identifier tags were affixed to discrete cDNA molecules. MiXCR, applied by TCRdb to the 5' RACE reads, yields one record per CDR3 protein. The repertoire consists of about 50,000 distinct CDR3 sequences, with approximately 16% occurring once and the leading ten covering over 4%. CDR1 and CDR2 from the germline V gene are SSHAT and FNYEAQ (reference sequence). This CDR3 comprises 14 residues. This clonotype has a count of ten or more. Its ends do not fully match the called genes, so a read error is possible.

The specimen comprised whole blood, sampled at baseline. The chain employs TRBV7-7 and TRBJ2-1, with TRBD2 matching 13 bases. The receptor comes from an adult who was a healthcare worker with PCR-confirmed SARS-CoV-2 infection or an uninfected control (not recorded which). This CDR3 reads CASSRTSGSQEQFF. In DNA form, the CDR3 reads TGTGCTAGCAGCCGGACTAGCGGGAGCCAGGAGCAGTTCTTC.